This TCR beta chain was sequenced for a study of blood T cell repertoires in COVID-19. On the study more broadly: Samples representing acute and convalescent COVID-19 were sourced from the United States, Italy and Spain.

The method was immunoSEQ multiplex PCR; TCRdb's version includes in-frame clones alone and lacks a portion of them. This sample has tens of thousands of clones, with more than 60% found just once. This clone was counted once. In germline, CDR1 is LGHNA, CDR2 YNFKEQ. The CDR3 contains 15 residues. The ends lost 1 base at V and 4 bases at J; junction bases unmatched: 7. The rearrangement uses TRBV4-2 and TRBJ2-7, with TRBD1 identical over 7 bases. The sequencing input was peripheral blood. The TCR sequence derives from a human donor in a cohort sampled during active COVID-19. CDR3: CASSQARGSPYEQYF. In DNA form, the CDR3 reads TGTGCCAGCAGCCAAGCCAGGGGGTCCCCTTACGAGCAGTACTTC.